These 6 T cell receptor beta chains came from one sample sequenced in a study of shared clonotypes between healthy human individuals. Libraries were prepared by immunoSEQ multiplex PCR; TCRdb keeps only in-frame clonotypes and omits some of them. The sample includes 800,000 to 950,000 clones, 90% to 97% of them seen just once. Naive CD8 cells lacked CD45RO, underwent positive selection for CCR7 and left out terminally differentiated effector memory CD45RA+ cells. Sequences were obtained from naive CD8+ T cells sorted from blood. Source of these receptors: a young man in good health.

J is TRBJ2-7 and V is TRBV27; D is tentatively TRBD1 or TRBD2 (5 bases each). Between the trimmed V and J ends, which lost 5 bases and 6 bases, there was a span of 20 bases. This CDR3 is 15 amino acids long. Germline-derived CDR1 and CDR2 are MNHEY and SMNVEV (reference sequence). As DNA, the CDR3 is TGTGCCAGCAGTGGGGACCCTTCACACCGGCTCGAGCAGTACTTC. Translated: CASSGDPSHRLEQYF.

In this sample, this clone turned up once. This sequence joins TRBV29-1 and TRBJ2-2; 8 positions match TRBD1. The CDR3 has 14 amino acids. V shed 6 bases, J shed 1 base, and the junction held 4 bases outside the gene matches. Germline values: CDR1 SQVTM, CDR2 ANQGSEA. CDR3 coding DNA: TGCAGCGTATCAGGGGGCGAGAACACCGGGGAGCTGTTTTTT. Translated, it gives CSVSGGENTGELFF.

The chain uses TRBV9 and TRBJ2-7; D gene ambiguous. Per the germline V gene, CDR1 is SGDLS and CDR2 is YYNGEE. The CDR3 is 14 residues long. The V and J ends lost 0 bases and 6 bases respectively, with 13 bases between them. CDR3 sequence: CASSVDRTRFEQYF. CDR3 sequence (DNA): TGTGCCAGCAGCGTAGACAGAACTCGCTTCGAGCAGTACTTC.

The rearrangement uses TRBV13 and TRBJ2-6; no reliable D call. V lost 0 bases and J 0 bases, leaving 6 bases between the germline ends. Germline V gene sequence: CDR1 PRHDT, CDR2 FYEKMQ (reference sequence). The length of the CDR3 is 16 residues. This CDR3 reads CASSLGPSSGANVLTF. CDR3 nucleotide sequence: TGTGCCAGCAGCTTAGGCCCAAGCTCTGGGGCCAACGTCCTGACTTTC.

This chain connects TRBV10-2 to TRBJ2-1; no definite D call. CDR3 length equals 14 residues. Trimming left V 5 bases short and J 7 bases short, with 15 bases between. Germline loops: CDR1 WSHSY, CDR2 SAAADI. DNA for the CDR3: TGCGCCAGCAGTCGGTCTGGAGTTGGAAATGAGCAGTTCTTC. This gives the protein CASSRSGVGNEQFF.

The chain uses TRBV27 and TRBJ1-1; D is ambiguous. Germline V gene sequence: CDR1 MNHEY, CDR2 SMNVEV (reference sequence). Trimming left V 3 bases short and J 1 base short, with 6 bases between. This CDR3 is 13 amino acids long. The CDR3 sequence is CASSFSENTEAFF. In DNA, the CDR3 is TGTGCCAGCAGTTTTTCTGAGAACACTGAAGCTTTCTTT.